The T cell receptor beta chain described here comes from a study of blood T cell repertoires in COVID-19. Study as a whole: The United States, Italy and Spain were the sources of the acute and convalescent COVID-19 samples.

Germline assignment: CDR1 MGHRA and CDR2 YSYEKL. V dropped 4 bases and J dropped 5 bases, with 11 bases sitting between them. The CDR3 sequence is 14 residues long. The assay was immunoSEQ multiplex PCR, and TCRdb's table has in-frame clones only and misses some. The sample consists of 100,000 or so clones, about 85% of them appearing once. Source material: peripheral blood. V and J are TRBV4-1 and TRBJ1-4; D is ambiguous. The receptor comes from a woman aged 50 to 60 with COVID-19, enrolled during active disease. For the CDR3, the DNA is TGCGCCAGCAGCCTAGTTCCCTCAAATGAAAAACTGTTTTTT. As protein: CASSLVPSNEKLFF.